This T cell receptor (beta chain) was captured by sequencing in a study of a mutant IDH1 vaccine in newly diagnosed glioma. Study-level background: The vaccination schedule gave patients eight doses in weeks 1, 3, 5, 7, 11, 15, 19 and 23. Treatment recipients were approximately 60% male and approximately 40% female, and their mean age was around 40 years.

Assay: immunoSEQ multiplex PCR; the TCRdb copy retains only in-frame clones and omits some. Here the sample spans 20,000 to 25,000 clones, roughly four fifths being singletons. Study-level findings and limits: Detectable vaccine-induced immune responses arose in roughly 93% of patients. Seemingly, top peripheral T cell clonotype changes bore no relation to pseudoprogression.

Trimming took off 0 bases at V and 3 bases at J, with 12 bases between the two ends. This CDR3 is 15 amino acids long. Germline assignment: CDR1 GTSNPN and CDR2 SVGIG (reference sequence). Turning to this clone: The antigen remains undetermined.

Noted time point: week 23, last vaccination. Every single dose of the vaccine, 300 ug of mutant IDH1 20-mer peptide, came with topical imiquimod. This clonotype was sampled from a man aged 25-45 years with glioma. The gene calls are TRBV30 and TRBJ2-1; D is possibly TRBD2 (6 bases). The sequencing here drew on PBMCs, taken from a glioma patient whose treatment included an IDH1 peptide vaccine. CDR3 bases: TGTGCCTGGAGTGTACGAGGGAGGCGCTACAATGAGCAGTTCTTC. It is translated as CAWSVRGRRYNEQFF.